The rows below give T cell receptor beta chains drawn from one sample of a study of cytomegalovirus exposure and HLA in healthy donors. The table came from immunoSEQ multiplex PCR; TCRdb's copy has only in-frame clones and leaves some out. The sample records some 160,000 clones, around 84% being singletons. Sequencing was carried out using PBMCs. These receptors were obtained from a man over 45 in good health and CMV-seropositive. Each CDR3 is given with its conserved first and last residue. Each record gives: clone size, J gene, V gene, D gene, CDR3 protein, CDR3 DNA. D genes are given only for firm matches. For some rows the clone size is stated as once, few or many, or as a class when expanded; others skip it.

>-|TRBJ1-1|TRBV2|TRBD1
CASSKRTGGVTEAFF
TGTGCCAGCAGTAAGCGGACAGGGGGCGTCACTGAAGCTTTCTTT
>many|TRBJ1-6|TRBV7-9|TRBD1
CASSSHDQQGAASPLHF
TGTGCCAGCAGCTCGCATGACCAACAGGGGGCTGCTTCACCCCTCCACTTT
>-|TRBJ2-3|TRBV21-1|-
CASSKSKTESTDTQYF
TGTGCCAGCAGCAAATCAAAAACAGAGAGCACAGATACGCAGTATTTT
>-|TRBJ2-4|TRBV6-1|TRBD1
CASSLDRLAKNIQYF
TGTGCCAGCAGCTTGGACAGGTTAGCCAAAAACATTCAGTACTTC
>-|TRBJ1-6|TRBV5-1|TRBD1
CASSLQPDRVNSPLHF
TGCGCCAGCAGCTTACAACCGGACAGGGTTAATTCACCCCTCCACTTT
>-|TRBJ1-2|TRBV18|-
CASSPPTQALKGYGYTF
TGTGCCAGCTCACCACCAACACAGGCGCTAAAGGGCTATGGCTACACCTTC
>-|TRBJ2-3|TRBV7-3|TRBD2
CASSSGGGTDTQYF
TGTGCCAGCAGCTCCGGGGGGGGCACAGATACGCAGTATTTT
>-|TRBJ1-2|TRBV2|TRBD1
CASSEMPGGFYGYTF
TGTGCCAGCAGTGAAATGCCAGGGGGCTTTTATGGCTACACCTTC
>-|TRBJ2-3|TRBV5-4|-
CASSFRGGQSDTQYF
TGTGCCAGCAGCTTTCGGGGGGGACAGTCAGATACGCAGTATTTT
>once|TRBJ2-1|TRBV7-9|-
CASSLGRQEPYNEQFF
TGTGCCAGCAGCTTAGGAAGACAGGAGCCCTACAATGAGCAGTTCTTC
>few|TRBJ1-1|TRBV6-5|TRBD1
CASSPPGGAEAFF
TGTGCCAGCAGTCCCCCAGGGGGAGCTGAAGCTTTCTTT
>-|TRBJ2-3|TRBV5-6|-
CASSLAVVVHTQYF
TGTGCCAGCAGCTTGGCCGTCGTTGTTCATACGCAGTATTTT
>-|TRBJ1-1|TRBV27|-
CASSLSTTGNTEAFF
TGTGCCAGCAGTTTATCAACGACAGGGAACACTGAAGCTTTCTTT
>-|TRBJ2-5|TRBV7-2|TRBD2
CASSLGLAETQYF
TGTGCCAGCAGCTTAGGACTAGCCGAGACCCAGTACTTC
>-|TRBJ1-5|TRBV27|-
CASSPINAGGNQPQHF
TGTGCCAGCAGTCCGATCAATGCCGGTGGCAATCAGCCCCAGCATTTT
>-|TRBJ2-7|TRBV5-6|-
CASSFTGLVYEQYF
TGTGCCAGCAGCTTCACAGGGTTGGTATACGAGCAGTACTTC
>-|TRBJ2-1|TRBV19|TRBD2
CASLRAGGRGEQFF
TGTGCCAGTTTGAGGGCGGGAGGCCGGGGTGAGCAGTTCTTC
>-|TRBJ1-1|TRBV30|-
CAWNKGVTEAFF
TGTGCCTGGAATAAGGGGGTGACTGAAGCTTTCTTT
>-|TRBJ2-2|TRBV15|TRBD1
CATSSFGQGWTGELFF
TGTGCCACCAGCAGCTTTGGACAGGGGTGGACCGGGGAGCTGTTTTTT
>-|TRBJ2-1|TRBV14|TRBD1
CASSLDRGRYNEQFF
TGTGCCAGCAGCCTGGACAGGGGGCGATACAATGAGCAGTTCTTC
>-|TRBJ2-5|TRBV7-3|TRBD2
CASSLMGGSGRVETQYF
TGTGCCAGCAGCTTAATGGGCGGTAGCGGGAGGGTGGAGACCCAGTACTTC
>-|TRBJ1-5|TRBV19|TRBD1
CASSMGTGNSNQPQHF
TGTGCCAGTAGTATGGGGACAGGGAATAGCAATCAGCCCCAGCATTTT
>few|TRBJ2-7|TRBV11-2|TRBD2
CASSLASGGSYEQYF
TGTGCCAGCAGCTTAGCTAGCGGGGGCTCCTACGAGCAGTACTTC
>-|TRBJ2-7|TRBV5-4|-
CASSFGERYEQYF
TGTGCCAGCAGCTTTGGGGAGCGCTACGAGCAGTACTTC
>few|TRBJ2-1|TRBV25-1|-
CASTRGNEQFF
TGTGCCAGCACCCGCGGGAATGAGCAGTTCTTC
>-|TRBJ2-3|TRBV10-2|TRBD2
CASSESGGPGDTQYF
TGCGCCAGCAGTGAGTCGGGAGGGCCAGGAGATACGCAGTATTTT
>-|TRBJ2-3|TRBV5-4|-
CASSPPRTSTDTQYF
TGTGCCAGCAGCCCCCCGCGAACTAGCACAGATACGCAGTATTTT
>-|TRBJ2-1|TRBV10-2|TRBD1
CASSDPLTGASSYNEQFF
TGCGCCAGCAGTGACCCCTTGACAGGGGCGAGCTCCTACAATGAGCAGTTCTTC